These 4 T cell receptor beta chains share one sample of origin, sequenced in a study of control samples from healthy donors and cancer patients. Profiling relied on immunoSEQ multiplex PCR, and the TCRdb table lists in-frame clones only, not all of them. The sample holds 90,000 to 110,000 clones, 90% seen once. The specimen sequenced was blood. Receptor source: a human donor in good health. The donor label of this sample is uncertain.

This chain uses TRBV27 with TRBJ2-2, with TRBD2 identical over 10 bases. CDR1 and CDR2 (germline): MNHEY, SMNVEV (reference sequence). V gave up 6 bases and J gave up 7 bases; unmatched junction bases: 8. The CDR3 loop spans 15 amino acids. CDR3 loop: CASRRAGGTSGELFF. The CDR3 DNA reads as TGTGCCAGCAGGCGAGCGGGGGGGACAAGCGGGGAGCTGTTTTTT.

In DNA form, the CDR3 reads TGCAGTGCTAGTTCCGGGACTAGAAACAATGAGCAGTTCTTC. Its protein product is CSASSGTRNNEQFF. The chain uses TRBV20-1 and TRBJ2-1; 8 bases agree with TRBD2. The germline CDR1 and CDR2 sequences are DFQATT and SNEGSKA (reference sequence). The CDR3 is made up of 14 amino acids. The trim removed 3 bases at V and 5 bases at J, leaving 6 bases unmatched.

This chain uses TRBV29-1 with TRBJ1-1, with no clear D. This CDR3 has 12 residues. Germline V CDR1 and CDR2: SQVTM, ANQGSEA. The V end lost 3 bases, the J end lost 1 base, and 6 bases lay between the germline ends. CDR3 coding DNA: TGCAGCGTTGAGGTCCCGAACACTGAAGCTTTCTTT. Translated: CSVEVPNTEAFF.

This rearrangement joins TRBV7-2 to TRBJ1-6; tentatively, D is TRBD1 (6 bases). Trimming removed 10 bases at V and 13 bases at J, with 17 bases between. The CDR3 runs 12 residues. Germline loops: CDR1 SGHTA, CDR2 FQGNSA. The chain's CDR3 is CATGAPHRPLHF. The CDR3 coding sequence is TGTGCCACGGGGGCCCCACATCGGCCCCTCCACTTT.